The T cell receptor (beta chain) described here comes from a study of shared clonotypes between healthy human individuals. Trimming took 2 bases from V and 0 from J; bases not matched to a gene: 7. Germline V lookup: CDR1 WSHSY, CDR2 SAAADI. The CDR3 is 17 amino acids. Some clones are missing from TCRdb's copy, which holds only in-frame ones; the method was immunoSEQ multiplex PCR. This sample carries roughly 600,000 clones, 95% to 98% of them seen once, and the ten largest clones take 0.3%. The naive CD8 subset, CD45RO-negative cells positively selected for CCR7, excluded terminally differentiated effector memory CD45RA+ cells.

The sequence came from a man aged 30-40 years in good health. Sequencing was carried out using naive CD8+ T cells sorted from blood. The chain joins TRBV10-2 to TRBJ1-5; 7 positions agree with TRBD1. For the CDR3, the DNA is TGCGCCAGCAGTGAGGGCAGGGGGAGTAATAGCAATCAGCCCCAGCATTTT. The encoded protein is CASSEGRGSNSNQPQHF.